Listed below are T cell receptor beta chains from one sample, sequenced in a study of blood T cell repertoires in COVID-19. TCRdb keeps only in-frame clones here, not all; method: immunoSEQ multiplex PCR. Found here are 15,000 to 20,000 clones, around 86% of them singletons; the top ten hold about a sixth. Sequencing input: peripheral blood. These receptors originate from a human donor with active COVID-19. The donor label of this sample is uncertain. The CDR3 runs from the conserved cysteine through the conserved F or W. A D gene is named only where the DNA matches it firmly. The size field is filled for only some rows; it gives once, few, many or a size class.

cdr3_nt | cdr3_aa | clone_size | j_call | d_call | v_call
TGTGCCAGCAGCTCGACCGGGACAGGGGCGTATGGCTACACCTTC | CASSSTGTGAYGYTF | . | TRBJ1-2 | TRBD1 | TRBV11-2
TGTGCCAGCAGGGTTGGGGGGGGAGACACTGAAGCTTTCTTT | CASRVGGGDTEAFF | . | TRBJ1-1 | . | TRBV6-5
TGTGCCAGCAGTTACGGCGGTGCAATCAACTATGGCTACACCTTC | CASSYGGAINYGYTF | . | TRBJ1-2 | . | TRBV6-5
TGTGCCAGCAGAAGCGGGACAGGGGACGGAAACACCATATATTTT | CASRSGTGDGNTIYF | few | TRBJ1-3 | TRBD1 | TRBV2
TGTGCCAGCAGTTCTACAGGGTCCCAGAGGCAGCCCCAGCATTTT | CASSSTGSQRQPQHF | . | TRBJ1-5 | . | TRBV7-9
TGTGCCAGCAGTTCTACTAGGGCGCAGACCCAGTACTTC | CASSSTRAQTQYF | . | TRBJ2-5 | . | TRBV6-2/TRBV6-3
TGTGCCAGCAGCCAGGTGGACAGGAGGAATGAAAAACTGTTTTTT | CASSQVDRRNEKLFF | few | TRBJ1-4 | TRBD1 | TRBV6-6
TGTGCCAGCAGCGTAGCCCCGGGACAGGGGGTTACCACCGGGGAGCTGTTTTTT | CASSVAPGQGVTTGELFF | . | TRBJ2-2 | TRBD1 | TRBV9
TGTGCCAGCAGCCATACCGGGACACATAGGAGCACCGGGGAGCTGTTTTTT | CASSHTGTHRSTGELFF | . | TRBJ2-2 | . | TRBV3-1/TRBV3-2
TGCGCCAGCAGCTTCGGTGGGACAGGGAACACCGGGGAGCTGTTTTTT | CASSFGGTGNTGELFF | few | TRBJ2-2 | TRBD1 | TRBV5-1
TGTGCCAGCAGCTCTACCTCCATGGCCTATAATTCACCCCTCCACTTT | CASSSTSMAYNSPLHF | . | TRBJ1-6 | . | TRBV7-6
TGTGCCAGCAGCGTAAGGGGGAGCACAGATACGCAGTATTTT | CASSVRGSTDTQYF | . | TRBJ2-3 | . | TRBV9
TGTGCCAGCAGTTACTCGTCAGGCACCGGGGAGCTGTTTTTT | CASSYSSGTGELFF | . | TRBJ2-2 | . | TRBV6-5
TGTGCCAGCAGTTACATTTGGACTAGCGGGGGGCCCGGGGAGCTGTTTTTT | CASSYIWTSGGPGELFF | . | TRBJ2-2 | TRBD2 | TRBV6-2/TRBV6-3
TGTGCCAGCGATCAGCAGGGCATTACAGGCAATGAGCAGTTCTTC | CASDQQGITGNEQFF | once | TRBJ2-1 | . | TRBV2
TGTGCCAGCAGCGTAGGGGTTGGACAGGGACTTTCCTACGAGCAGTACTTC | CASSVGVGQGLSYEQYF | . | TRBJ2-7 | TRBD1 | TRBV9
TGTGCCAGTAGTATATTATACAGTCCATCAACCTACGAGCAGTACTTC | CASSILYSPSTYEQYF | . | TRBJ2-7 | . | TRBV19
TGCGCCAGCAGTGAGTCGTCGGGTTACAATGAGCAGTTCTTC | CASSESSGYNEQFF | . | TRBJ2-1 | . | TRBV10-1
TGTGCCAGCAGCCAAAGGACAGAGAACACTGAAGCTTTCTTT | CASSQRTENTEAFF | . | TRBJ1-1 | . | TRBV3-1/TRBV3-2
TGTGCCAGCAGCCAAGGTACACGAGAGACCCAGTACTTC | CASSQGTRETQYF | . | TRBJ2-5 | . | TRBV3-1/TRBV3-2
TGTGCCAGCCATTACCCCAGGGGCGGCTACACCTTC | CASHYPRGGYTF | . | TRBJ1-2 | . | TRBV6-5
TGCGCCAGCAGCCAAGATAGGTCCGGGAATGGCTACACCTTC | CASSQDRSGNGYTF | . | TRBJ1-2 | . | TRBV4-3
TGTGCCACCAGCACCCGCACCGGGACAGGGGGCGGCACAGATACGCAGTATTTT | CATSTRTGTGGGTDTQYF | . | TRBJ2-3 | TRBD1 | TRBV24-1
TGTGCCACCCGATCGGGGGGACGACTCCGTGAAACTAACTATGGCTACACCTTC | CATRSGGRLRETNYGYTF | . | TRBJ1-2 | . | TRBV19
TGTGCCAGCAGTGCTAGCGGGGGGGCAGATACGCAGTATTTT | CASSASGGADTQYF | few | TRBJ2-3 | TRBD2 | TRBV6-4
TGTGCCATCAGTGAGGGGAGGCAGCCCCAGCATTTT | CAISEGRQPQHF | . | TRBJ1-5 | . | TRBV10-3
TGCGCCAGCAGCCAAGATCCCTGGACTAGCGGGGTAGTCACAGATACGCAGTATTTT | CASSQDPWTSGVVTDTQYF | once | TRBJ2-3 | TRBD2 | TRBV4-1
TGTGCCAGAAGCCCCGGACAGGGGGCTCAGCCCCAGCATTTT | CARSPGQGAQPQHF | . | TRBJ1-5 | TRBD1 | TRBV5-3
TGTGCCAGCAGGGGACAGGGAGTTAATTCACCCCTCCACTTT | CASRGQGVNSPLHF | . | TRBJ1-6 | TRBD1 | TRBV2
TGTGCCAGCTCACCACGAGAATTCTTTAACTATGGCTACACCTTC | CASSPREFFNYGYTF | . | TRBJ1-2 | . | TRBV18
TGCGCCAGCAGCCAAACGGGACTAGCGGCTTACAATGAGCAGTTCTTC | CASSQTGLAAYNEQFF | . | TRBJ2-1 | TRBD2 | TRBV4-3
TGTGCCAGCAGCTTAGAACAGGTCGGAGAGACCCAGTACTTC | CASSLEQVGETQYF | . | TRBJ2-5 | . | TRBV7-9
TGTGCCAGCAGCGTAGCGCTTAGCTCCTACAATGAGCAGTTCTTC | CASSVALSSYNEQFF | . | TRBJ2-1 | . | TRBV9
TGTGCCAGCAGCCCGCGGACTAGCCAGACGACCCAGTACTTC | CASSPRTSQTTQYF | . | TRBJ2-5 | TRBD2 | TRBV3-1/TRBV3-2
TGTGCCAGCAGTTCTAATTATTACAGTCGCCTTTCACCACTCCACTTT | CASSSNYYSRLSPLHF | . | TRBJ1-6 | . | TRBV6-5
TGTGCCAGCAGCTTAGGGGCGGGGGGCAATGAGCAGTTCTTC | CASSLGAGGNEQFF | . | TRBJ2-1 | TRBD2 | TRBV7-2
TGTGCCAGCAGCTTAGAGTTTCTCACCGCGGGAGATACGCAGTATTTT | CASSLEFLTAGDTQYF | once | TRBJ2-3 | . | TRBV7-8
TGTGCCAGCAGTTTAGACAGGGCCGCCAATTCACCCCTCCACTTT | CASSLDRAANSPLHF | . | TRBJ1-6 | TRBD1 | TRBV27
TGTGCCAGCAGTTCCCTGGGACACTCCTATAATTCACCCCTCCACTTT | CASSSLGHSYNSPLHF | . | TRBJ1-6 | . | TRBV28
TGTGCCAGCACCAACGGTGGGACAGGGGGAATTGAAAAACTGTTTTTT | CASTNGGTGGIEKLFF | . | TRBJ1-4 | TRBD1 | TRBV9
TGTGCCAGCAGGACAACCGGGACAGGGGTTGGCTACACCTTC | CASRTTGTGVGYTF | . | TRBJ1-2 | TRBD1 | TRBV6-5
TGTGCCAGCAGTTACAGCGGGGCTGGAAACACCATATATTTT | CASSYSGAGNTIYF | . | TRBJ1-3 | . | TRBV6-2/TRBV6-3
TGTGCCAGCAGTTACGCGGGGGGGCGAAGGTACGAGCAGTACTTC | CASSYAGGRRYEQYF | . | TRBJ2-7 | TRBD2 | TRBV6-2/TRBV6-3
TGCGCCAGCAGTCAATCCCGGCGGGGATCTTCACCCCCCCCTACCGGGGAGCTGTTTTTT | CASSQSRRGSSPPPTGELFF | . | TRBJ2-2 | . | TRBV23-1
TGTGCCAGCAGCCAAGATCTTCCCGGGAGCGAAGCTTTCTTT | CASSQDLPGSEAFF | . | TRBJ1-1 | . | TRBV3-1/TRBV3-2
TGTGCCAGCAAAGCAGGGGAGATGAACACTGAAGCTTTCTTT | CASKAGEMNTEAFF | . | TRBJ1-1 | . | TRBV27
TGTGCCAGCAGCTTAGGTCGCACAGGACAGGAGGGCGAGCAGTACTTC | CASSLGRTGQEGEQYF | few | TRBJ2-7 | . | TRBV7-2
TGTGCCAGCAGCGACGCCCGAAAGACTAGCGGGGGGCAGAACGAAGAGACCCAGTACTTC | CASSDARKTSGGQNEETQYF | few | TRBJ2-5 | TRBD2 | TRBV6-4
TGTGCCAGCAGCGCGGGACAGGGGTGGGGAAACACCATATATTTT | CASSAGQGWGNTIYF | hyperexpanded | TRBJ1-3 | TRBD1 | TRBV7-6
TGCGCCAGCAGCTTGGGGGCGGGGGGAATTTCCTACGAGCAGTACTTC | CASSLGAGGISYEQYF | . | TRBJ2-7 | TRBD2 | TRBV5-1
TGTGCCAGCAGTTTAGGGCTCTCCTACGAGCAGTACTTC | CASSLGLSYEQYF | . | TRBJ2-7 | . | TRBV27
TGCAGTGCTAGAGAGCGAGCAAAAGCTTTCTTT | CSARERAKAFF | . | TRBJ1-1 | . | TRBV20-1
TGCGCCAGCAGCCCGACAGGGGCGGTTGAGCAGTACTTC | CASSPTGAVEQYF | . | TRBJ2-7 | TRBD1 | TRBV5-1
TGCAGCGTTACCGGTGCTTTCTTT | CSVTGAFF | . | TRBJ1-1 | . | TRBV29-1
TGTGCCAGTAGGCCGGGAAGCGGATCCATTAGCACAGATACGCAGTATTTT | CASRPGSGSISTDTQYF | . | TRBJ2-3 | . | TRBV19
TGTGCCAGCAGCTGGACTAGCGGGGGGGTGGAGACCCAGTACTTC | CASSWTSGGVETQYF | . | TRBJ2-5 | TRBD2 | TRBV7-2
TGCAGCGTTCAGGGGGCGTACACCGGGGAGCTGTTTTTT | CSVQGAYTGELFF | . | TRBJ2-2 | TRBD1 | TRBV29-1
TGTGCCAGCAGCTTAGTTCCGACAGGGAACTCCTACAATGAGCAGTTCTTC | CASSLVPTGNSYNEQFF | . | TRBJ2-1 | TRBD1 | TRBV11-2
TGTGCCAGCAGCCTAGCGGGGGGGTTAGAGACCCAGTACTTC | CASSLAGGLETQYF | . | TRBJ2-5 | TRBD2 | TRBV6-2/TRBV6-3